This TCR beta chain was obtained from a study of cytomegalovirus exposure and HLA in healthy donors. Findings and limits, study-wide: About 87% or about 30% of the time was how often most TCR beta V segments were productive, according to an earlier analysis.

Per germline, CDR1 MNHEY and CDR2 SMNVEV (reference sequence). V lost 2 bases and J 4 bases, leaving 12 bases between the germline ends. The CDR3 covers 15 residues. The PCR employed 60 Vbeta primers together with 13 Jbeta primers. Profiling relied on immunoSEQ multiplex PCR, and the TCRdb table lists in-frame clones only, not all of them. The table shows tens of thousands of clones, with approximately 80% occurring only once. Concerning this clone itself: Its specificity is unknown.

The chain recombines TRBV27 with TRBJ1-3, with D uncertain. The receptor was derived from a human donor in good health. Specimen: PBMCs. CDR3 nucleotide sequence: TGTGCCAGCAGTTTAACGGGGATGGGGGGAAACACCATATATTTT. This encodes CASSLTGMGGNTIYF.